This entry concerns a single T cell receptor beta chain. Antigen: not known. The PCR made use of 60 Vbeta and 13 Jbeta primers. The repertoire was sequenced with immunoSEQ multiplex PCR; TCRdb's copy has only in-frame clones and lacks some. This sample has approximately 190,000 clones, with roughly 80% found just once. The data are from a study of cytomegalovirus exposure and HLA in healthy donors. Findings and limits, study-wide: Previous analysis showed most TCR beta V segments were productive about 87% or about 30% of the time.

This clonotype was obtained from a man aged 35 to 55 in good health and CMV-seropositive. The material sequenced was PBMCs.

In nucleotides, the CDR3 is TGTGCCAGCAGCTTGGGACAGGGTTTCGTCGTCGACGAGCAGTACTTC. This translates into CASSLGQGFVVDEQYF. The J gene is TRBJ2-5, the V gene TRBV5-6; 7 bases line up with TRBD1. The J call may be incorrect, as the DNA end agrees better with TRBJ2-7. The CDR3 is 16 amino acids. Germline V gene data show CDR1 as SGHDT and CDR2 as YYEEEE.